This T cell receptor beta chain was identified in a study of OX40 agonist ivuxolimab in advanced cancers. In the study overall: Males comprised 70% to 90% of the group, whose mean age was about 61 years (range roughly 20 to 85). Study-level findings and limits: Expanded clones were, on average, more numerous among CD8+ T cells than CD4+.

This CDR3 comprises 16 residues. Germline CDR1 and CDR2: SQVTM and ANQGSEA. Unmatched junction bases numbered 13, after V lost 6 bases and J lost 0 bases. Comment on this clone: Its target is not known.

Repertoires were generated with immunoSEQ multiplex PCR, while TCRdb's copy carries only in-frame clones and drops some. The sample comprises some 19,000 clones, 88% of which are singletons, and roughly 10% rests with the top ten. The TCR comes from an adult with an advanced solid tumor such as melanoma, head and neck, liver or kidney cancer. The sequences come from CD4+ or CD8+ T cells sorted from blood, collected in a trial of the OX40 agonist ivuxolimab. The chain carries TRBV29-1 and TRBJ2-7; 8 bases fit TRBD1. CDR3 coding DNA: TGCAGCGTCCAATCCCCAAGACAGGGGTCCTCCTACGAGCAGTACTTC. As protein: CSVQSPRQGSSYEQYF.